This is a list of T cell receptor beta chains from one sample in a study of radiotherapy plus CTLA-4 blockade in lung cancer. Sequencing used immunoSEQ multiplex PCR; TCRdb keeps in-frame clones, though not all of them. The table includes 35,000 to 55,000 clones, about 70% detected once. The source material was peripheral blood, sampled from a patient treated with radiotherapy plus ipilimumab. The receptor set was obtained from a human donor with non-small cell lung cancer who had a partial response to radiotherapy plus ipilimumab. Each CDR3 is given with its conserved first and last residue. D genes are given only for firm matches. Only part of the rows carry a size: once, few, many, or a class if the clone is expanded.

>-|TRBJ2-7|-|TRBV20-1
CSARAGYEQYF
TGCAGTGCTAGAGCCGGGTACGAGCAGTACTTC
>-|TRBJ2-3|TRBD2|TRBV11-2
CASSLGGRRGDTQYF
TGTGCCAGCAGCTTAGGCGGGAGACGGGGTGATACGCAGTATTTT
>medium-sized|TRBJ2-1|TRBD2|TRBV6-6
CASSGGDWGFF
TGTGCCAGCTCGGGGGGGGACTGGGGGTTCTTC
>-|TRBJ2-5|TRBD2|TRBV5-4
CASSLGTRLAGRGETQYF
TGTGCCAGCAGCTTGGGTACTCGGCTAGCGGGACGGGGAGAGACCCAGTACTTC
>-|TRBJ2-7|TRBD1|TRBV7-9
CASSSPGQPSYEQYF
TGTGCCAGCAGCTCTCCGGGACAGCCCTCCTACGAGCAGTACTTC
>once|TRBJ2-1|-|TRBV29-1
CSVDGLPNPHSYNEQFF
TGCAGCGTTGATGGACTCCCTAACCCCCACTCCTACAATGAGCAGTTCTTC
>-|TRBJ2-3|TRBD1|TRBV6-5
CASRRQGGRRDTQYF
TGTGCCAGCAGAAGACAGGGCGGTCGACGAGATACGCAGTATTTT
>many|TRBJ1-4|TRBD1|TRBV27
CASSPLGQGVIYEKLFF
TGTGCCAGCAGTCCCCTAGGGCAGGGGGTAATCTATGAAAAACTGTTTTTT
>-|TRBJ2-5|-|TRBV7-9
CATYRVNKETQYF
TGTGCCACCTACAGGGTCAACAAAGAGACCCAGTACTTC
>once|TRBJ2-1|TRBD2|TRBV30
CAWSPPGASGAWIYNEQFF
TGTGCCTGGAGTCCCCCGGGGGCTAGCGGGGCCTGGATCTACAATGAGCAGTTCTTC
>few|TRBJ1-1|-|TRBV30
CASSLGLEAFF
TGTGCCAGTAGTTTGGGCCTTGAAGCTTTCTTT
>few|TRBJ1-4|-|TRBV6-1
CASSFGGEGEKLFF
TGTGCCAGCAGTTTTGGGGGGGAGGGTGAAAAACTGTTTTTT
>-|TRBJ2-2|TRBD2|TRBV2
CASKREGTGELFF
TGTGCCAGCAAACGGGAGGGAACCGGGGAGCTGTTTTTT
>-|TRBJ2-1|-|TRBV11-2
CASRVGQRSMFF
TGTGCCAGCAGAGTCGGACAAAGGTCGATGTTCTTC
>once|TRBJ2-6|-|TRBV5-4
CASSQGSSGANVLTF
TGTGCCAGCAGTCAGGGGAGCTCTGGGGCCAACGTCCTGACTTTC
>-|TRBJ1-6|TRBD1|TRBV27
CASSTGQANSPLHF
TGTGCCAGCAGCACGGGACAGGCTAATTCACCCCTCCACTTT
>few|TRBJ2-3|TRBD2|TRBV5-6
CASSPRTSGGAAQYF
TGTGCCAGCAGCCCGAGGACTAGCGGGGGGGCAGCGCAGTATTTT